This entry concerns a single T cell receptor beta chain. Its antigen is currently unknown. Germline V gene sequence: CDR1 SGHKS, CDR2 YYEKEE (reference sequence). The germline V and J ends were trimmed by 0 bases and 8 bases, with 17 bases remaining between them. CDR3 size: 15 residues. The data originate from a study of cytomegalovirus exposure and HLA in healthy donors. The study, taken as a whole, reports: Accurate prediction of most subjects' HLA-A and HLA-B alleles from TCR beta sequences was reported.

Likely unrecorded immune exposures existed in these nominally healthy donors. 60 Vbeta and 13 Jbeta primers were used in PCR. Original handling: Unique TCR beta chains totaled approximately 83 million in a later count, with roughly 10 million of them shared. Measured with immunoSEQ multiplex PCR; TCRdb has only the in-frame clones, and not every one. V, J and clone size derive from that table, while D and trimming were established from the DNA sequence. The data contain 150,000 to 200,000 clones, 82% of them singletons. The specimen was PBMCs. The origin of this receptor is a man aged 40-50 years in good health and CMV-seronegative. This chain joins TRBV5-5 and TRBJ1-2, with D tentatively TRBD1 (6 bases). The CDR3 loop reads CASSLARTEGWGYTF. CDR3 nucleotides: TGTGCCAGCAGCTTGGCACGGACAGAAGGCTGGGGCTACACCTTC.